These 9 T cell receptor beta chains were sequenced from one sample in a study of human T cells and chemical hapten exposure. TCRdb reprocessed the RACE reads with MiXCR, giving one entry per CDR3 protein. The data contain approximately 100,000 distinct CDR3 sequences, approximately 10% of them seen just once; the ten biggest clones take up approximately 4%. Time point described: patch test 1, 2 weeks after DPC sensitization. Treatment defined: therapeutic diphenylcyclopropenone sensitization with weekly scalp DPC. The material sequenced was whole blood, taken in connection with sensitization to the hapten diphenylcyclopropenone (DPC). The source is a woman aged 40 to 50 with alopecia areata. Some clones in this sample may be carry-over from other donors' samples.

A few counts support this clonotype. The chain has TRBV4-3 and TRBJ2-3, with 10 positions matching TRBD2. The germline CDR1 and CDR2 sequences are LGHNA and YSLEER. Trimming took 3 bases from V and 3 from J; bases not matched to a gene: 9. The CDR3 extends over 17 amino acids. The CDR3 here is CASSQGASGSITDTQYF. CDR3 DNA: TGCGCCAGCAGCCAGGGGGCTAGCGGGAGCATAACAGATACGCAGTATTTT.

The gene calls are TRBV9 and TRBJ1-4; D may be TRBD1 (5 bases). This CDR3 comprises 17 residues. V lost 0 bases, J lost 2 bases, and 14 bases lay in between. Germline lookup yields CDR1 SGDLS and CDR2 YYNGEE. In nucleotides, the CDR3 is TGTGCCAGCAGCGTAGACACCCCTGGGGGGACTAATGAAAAACTGTTTTTT. Protein: CASSVDTPGGTNEKLFF.

The chain uses TRBV7-9 and TRBJ2-3; D might be TRBD2 (6 bases). Germline-derived CDR1 and CDR2 are SEHNR and FQNEAQ (reference sequence). Trimming removed 3 bases at V and 0 bases at J, with 10 bases between. This CDR3 contains 15 residues. CDR3 sequence: CASSFSGGSTDTQYF. The DNA of the CDR3 is TGTGCCAGCAGCTTTAGCGGAGGCAGCACAGATACGCAGTATTTT.

The V and J genes are TRBV18 and TRBJ1-2; weak D call: TRBD1 (6 bases). The CDR3 is 13 residues long. Trimming left V 3 bases short and J 10 bases short, with 15 bases between. Per the germline V gene, CDR1 is KGHSH and CDR2 is LQKENI. The DNA for the CDR3 is TGTGCCAGCTCACCGCCAGGGGTGGCTCTCTACACCTTC. Translating it yields CASSPPGVALYTF.

This clonotype was seen at least ten times. The V call is TRBV28, the J call TRBJ2-1, with TRBD2 identical over 12 bases. Germline V lookup: CDR1 MDHEN, CDR2 SYDVKM. The CDR3 has 16 residues. The trim removed 5 bases at V and 6 bases at J, leaving 8 bases unmatched. For the CDR3, the DNA is TGTGCCAGCAGTCGGGCCCCTAGCGGGGGGGGCAATGAGCAGTTCTTC. Translated: CASSRAPSGGGNEQFF.

This clonotype has more than one count but fewer than ten. The chain links TRBV12-3 or TRBV12-4 to TRBJ2-7; TRBD2 is a possible D gene (5 bases). Trimming cost V 4 bases and J 3 bases, with 13 bases left between them. CDR3 length: 14 amino acids. The CDR3 DNA follows: TGTGCCAGCAGTTCGGACTCTATACACTACGAGCAGTACTTC. As protein: CASSSDSIHYEQYF.

V is TRBV11-3 and J is TRBJ2-1; TRBD2 aligns across 9 bases. The ends lost 5 bases at V and 6 bases at J; junction bases unmatched: 8. The germline CDR1 and CDR2 sequences are SGHNT and YENEEA. CDR3 length equals 15 residues. CDR3 sequence: CASSLSGRTVNEQFF. The DNA of the CDR3 is TGTGCCAGCAGCCTAAGCGGGAGGACGGTCAATGAGCAGTTCTTC.

This clonotype was seen more than once but under ten times. The gene calls are TRBV27 and TRBJ2-1, with 10 bases identical to TRBD2. The CDR3 has 15 residues. With V trimmed by 6 bases and J by 5 bases, 7 bases remained unmatched. Germline lookup yields CDR1 MNHEY and CDR2 SMNVEV (reference sequence). The CDR3 DNA reads TGTGCCAGCAGCCCAGGACTAGCGGCACACAATGAGCAGTTCTTC. It encodes CASSPGLAAHNEQFF.

At least ten counts were recorded for this clonotype. The chain joins TRBV27 to TRBJ1-5, with D hard to call. CDR1 MNHEY and CDR2 SMNVEV come from the germline V gene (reference sequence). Trimming pared 6 bases from V and 0 bases from J, leaving 9 bases between. The CDR3 has 14 residues. For the CDR3, the DNA is TGTGCCAGCAGCTATAGTAGTAGCAATCAGCCCCAGCATTTT. Its protein is CASSYSSSNQPQHF.